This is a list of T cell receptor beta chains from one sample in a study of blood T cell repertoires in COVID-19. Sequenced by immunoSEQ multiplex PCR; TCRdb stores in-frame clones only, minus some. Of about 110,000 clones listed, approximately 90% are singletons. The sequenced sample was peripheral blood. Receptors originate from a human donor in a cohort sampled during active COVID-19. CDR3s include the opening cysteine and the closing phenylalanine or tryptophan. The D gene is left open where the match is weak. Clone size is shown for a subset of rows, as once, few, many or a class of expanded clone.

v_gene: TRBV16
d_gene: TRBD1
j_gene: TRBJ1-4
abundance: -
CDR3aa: CASSDRGVDEKLFF
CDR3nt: TGTGCCAGCAGCGACAGGGGAGTCGATGAAAAACTGTTTTTT

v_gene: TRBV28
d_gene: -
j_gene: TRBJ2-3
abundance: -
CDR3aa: CASSLRSERADTQYF
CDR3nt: TGTGCCAGCAGTTTAAGGTCAGAGAGGGCAGATACGCAGTATTTT

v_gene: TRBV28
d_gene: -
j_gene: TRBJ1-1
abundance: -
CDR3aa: CASSREWGEETEAFF
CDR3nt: TGTGCCAGCAGCCGTGAGTGGGGGGAGGAAACTGAAGCTTTCTTT

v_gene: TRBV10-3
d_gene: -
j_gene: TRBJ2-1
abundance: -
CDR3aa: CAISVLEGNEQFF
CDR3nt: TGTGCCATCAGTGTACTTGAGGGCAATGAGCAGTTCTTC

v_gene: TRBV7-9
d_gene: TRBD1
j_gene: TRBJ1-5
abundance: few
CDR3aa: CASSRTGFHQPQHF
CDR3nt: TGTGCCAGCAGCCGGACAGGGTTTCATCAGCCCCAGCATTTT

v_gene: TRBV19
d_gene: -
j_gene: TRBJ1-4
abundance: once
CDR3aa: CASSMMSSGTSFF
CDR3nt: TGTGCCAGTAGTATGATGTCGTCGGGGACATCCTTTTTT

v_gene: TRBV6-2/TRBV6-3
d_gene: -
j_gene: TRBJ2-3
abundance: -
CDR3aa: CASSYPLGGRKTDTQYF
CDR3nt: TGTGCCAGCAGTTACCCCTTGGGGGGAAGGAAGACAGATACGCAGTATTTT

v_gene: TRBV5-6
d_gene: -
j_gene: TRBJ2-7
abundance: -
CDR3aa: CASSKSGRGSEQYF
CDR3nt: TGTGCCAGCAGCAAATCCGGCAGGGGATCCGAGCAGTACTTC

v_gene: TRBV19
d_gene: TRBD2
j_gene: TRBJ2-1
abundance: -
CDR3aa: CASSPRTSPLNEQFF
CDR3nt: TGTGCCAGTAGTCCACGGACTAGTCCCTTGAATGAGCAGTTCTTC

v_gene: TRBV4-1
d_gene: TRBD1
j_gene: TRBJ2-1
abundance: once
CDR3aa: CASSPSGTGGSYNEQFF
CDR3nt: TGCGCCAGCAGCCCATCCGGGACAGGGGGCTCCTACAATGAGCAGTTCTTC

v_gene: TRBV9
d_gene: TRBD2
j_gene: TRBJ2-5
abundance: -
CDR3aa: CASSVELAGGAETQYF
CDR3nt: TGTGCCAGCAGCGTAGAACTAGCGGGGGGGGCCGAGACCCAGTACTTC

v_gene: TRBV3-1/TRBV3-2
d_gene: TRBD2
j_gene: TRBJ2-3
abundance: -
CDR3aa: CASSQSAGRTDTQYF
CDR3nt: TGTGCCAGCAGCCAATCGGCCGGGAGGACAGATACGCAGTATTTT

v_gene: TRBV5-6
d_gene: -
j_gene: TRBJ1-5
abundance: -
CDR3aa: CASSFLGAKSNQPQHF
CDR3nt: TGTGCCAGCAGCTTCTTGGGGGCTAAAAGCAATCAGCCCCAGCATTTT

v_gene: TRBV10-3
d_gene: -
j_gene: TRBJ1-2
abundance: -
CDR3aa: CAISEWSESGYTF
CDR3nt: TGTGCCATCAGTGAGTGGTCAGAAAGTGGCTACACCTTC

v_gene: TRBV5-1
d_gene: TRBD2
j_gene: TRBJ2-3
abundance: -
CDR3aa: CASSFGGSITDTQYF
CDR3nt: TGCGCCAGCAGCTTCGGCGGGAGTATCACAGATACGCAGTATTTT

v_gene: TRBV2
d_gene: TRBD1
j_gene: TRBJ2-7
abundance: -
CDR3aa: CASSDPRQGPTREQYF
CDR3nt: TGTGCCAGCAGTGACCCCCGACAGGGCCCTACCCGCGAGCAGTACTTC

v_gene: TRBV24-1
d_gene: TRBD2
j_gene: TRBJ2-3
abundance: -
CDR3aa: CATSYGTSGLVTDTQYF
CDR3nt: TGTGCCACCAGTTATGGGACTAGCGGCTTAGTCACAGATACGCAGTATTTT

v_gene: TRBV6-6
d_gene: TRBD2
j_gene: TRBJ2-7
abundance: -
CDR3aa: CASSYRTSGTYEQYF
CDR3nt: TGTGCCAGCAGTTACAGGACTAGCGGTACCTACGAGCAGTACTTC

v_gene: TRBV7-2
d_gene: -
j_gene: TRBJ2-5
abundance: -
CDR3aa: CASSFTGGEGAYQYF
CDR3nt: TGTGCCAGCAGCTTCACAGGGGGGGAGGGGGCCTACCAGTACTTC

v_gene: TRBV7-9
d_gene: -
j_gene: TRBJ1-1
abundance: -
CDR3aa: CASSLVEGTEAFF
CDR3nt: TGTGCCAGCAGCTTAGTCGAGGGCACTGAAGCTTTCTTT

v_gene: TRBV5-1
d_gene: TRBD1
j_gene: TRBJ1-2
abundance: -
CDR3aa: CASSLNYRGQGDGGYTF
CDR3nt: TGCGCCAGCAGCTTGAATTATAGGGGACAGGGGGATGGTGGCTACACCTTC

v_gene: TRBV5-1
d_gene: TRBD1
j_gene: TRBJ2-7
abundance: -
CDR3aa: CASSSGQNYEQYF
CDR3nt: TGCGCCAGCAGCTCGGGACAGAACTACGAGCAGTACTTC

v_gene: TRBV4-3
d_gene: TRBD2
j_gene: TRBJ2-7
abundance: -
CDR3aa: CASSQELAGSYEQYF
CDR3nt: TGCGCCAGCAGCCAAGAACTAGCGGGATCCTACGAGCAGTACTTC

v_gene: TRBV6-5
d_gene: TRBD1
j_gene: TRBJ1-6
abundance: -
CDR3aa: CASGQQGADNSPLHF
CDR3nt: TGTGCCAGTGGACAACAGGGGGCGGATAATTCACCCCTCCACTTT

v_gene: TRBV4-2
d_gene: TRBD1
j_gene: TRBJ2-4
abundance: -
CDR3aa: CASSQDRDSSKNIQYF
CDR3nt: TGTGCCAGCAGCCAAGATAGGGACAGCTCCAAAAACATTCAGTACTTC

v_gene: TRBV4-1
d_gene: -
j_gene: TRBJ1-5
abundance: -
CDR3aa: CASSPLAGDGQPQHF
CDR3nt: TGCGCCAGCAGCCCGCTGGCAGGGGATGGTCAGCCCCAGCATTTT

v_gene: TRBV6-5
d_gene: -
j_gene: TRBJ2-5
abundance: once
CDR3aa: CASIDHPERKTQYF
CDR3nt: TGTGCCAGCATCGATCATCCAGAAAGAAAGACCCAGTACTTC

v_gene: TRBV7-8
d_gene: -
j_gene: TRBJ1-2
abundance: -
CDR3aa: CASSLGRRRGHNTF
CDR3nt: TGTGCCAGCAGCTTAGGAAGACGACGAGGACATAACACCTTC

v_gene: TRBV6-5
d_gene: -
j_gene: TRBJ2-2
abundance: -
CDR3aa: CASSYSRNVAGLFF
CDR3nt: TGCGCCAGCAGTTACAGCAGGAATGTCGCGGGGCTGTTTTTT

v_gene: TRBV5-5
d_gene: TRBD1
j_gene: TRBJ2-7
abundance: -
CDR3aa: CASSYRQGVYEQYF
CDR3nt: TGTGCCAGCAGCTACCGACAGGGGGTCTACGAGCAGTACTTC

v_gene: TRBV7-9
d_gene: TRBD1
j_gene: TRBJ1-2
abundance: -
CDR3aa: CASSQLPGQSFPWGGYTF
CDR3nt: TGTGCCAGCAGCCAACTTCCGGGACAGAGTTTTCCTTGGGGTGGCTACACCTTC

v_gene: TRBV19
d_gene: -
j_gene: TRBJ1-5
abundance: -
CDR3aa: CASKGGMGQPQHF
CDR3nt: TGTGCCAGTAAGGGAGGGATGGGGCAGCCCCAGCATTTT

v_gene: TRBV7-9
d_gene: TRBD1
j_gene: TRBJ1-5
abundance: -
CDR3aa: CASSLGGTGAGNQPQHF
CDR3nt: TGTGCCAGCAGCTTAGGGGGGACAGGTGCTGGCAATCAGCCCCAGCATTTT

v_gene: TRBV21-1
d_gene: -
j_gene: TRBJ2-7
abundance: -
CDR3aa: CASSKTPCRCGHSYEQYF
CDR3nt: TGTGCCAGCAGCAAAACCCCGTGTAGGTGCGGGCACTCCTACGAGCAGTACTTC

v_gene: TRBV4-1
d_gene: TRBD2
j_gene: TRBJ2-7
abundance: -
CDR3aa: CASSQTSGRDEQYF
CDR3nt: TGCGCCAGCAGCCAGACTAGCGGGAGGGACGAGCAGTACTTC

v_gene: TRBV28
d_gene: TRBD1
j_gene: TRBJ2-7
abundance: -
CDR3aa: CASSSRGRGNLYEQYF
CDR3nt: TGTGCCAGCAGTTCCAGGGGGCGAGGGAACCTCTACGAGCAGTACTTC

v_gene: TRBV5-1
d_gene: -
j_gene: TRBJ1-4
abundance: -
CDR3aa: CASSPEGGANEKLFF
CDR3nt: TGCGCCAGCAGCCCTGAGGGTGGGGCTAATGAAAAACTGTTTTTT

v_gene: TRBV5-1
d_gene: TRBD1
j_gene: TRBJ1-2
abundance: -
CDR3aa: CASSPGQGAVDYGYTF
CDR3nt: TGCGCCAGCAGCCCGGGACAGGGGGCGGTTGACTATGGCTACACCTTC

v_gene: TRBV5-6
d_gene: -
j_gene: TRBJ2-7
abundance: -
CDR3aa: CASSFLSEQYF
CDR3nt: TGTGCCAGCAGCTTCCTAAGCGAGCAGTACTTC

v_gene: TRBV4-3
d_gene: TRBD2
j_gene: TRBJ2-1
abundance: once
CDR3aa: CASSQAGLAGVHEQFF
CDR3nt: TGCGCCAGCAGCCAAGCGGGACTAGCGGGAGTTCATGAGCAGTTCTTC

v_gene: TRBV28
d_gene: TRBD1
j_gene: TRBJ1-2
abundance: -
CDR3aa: CASTPPGQGIGGYTF
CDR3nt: TGTGCCAGCACTCCTCCGGGACAGGGGATCGGTGGCTACACCTTC

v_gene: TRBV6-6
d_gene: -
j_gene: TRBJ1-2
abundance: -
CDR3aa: CASSYSIGDTRGYTF
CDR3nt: TGTGCCAGCAGTTACTCGATAGGGGACACCCGTGGCTACACCTTC

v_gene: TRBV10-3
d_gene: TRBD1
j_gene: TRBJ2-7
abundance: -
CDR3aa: CAIRTPTGDEQYF
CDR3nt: TGTGCCATCAGGACCCCAACAGGGGACGAGCAGTACTTC

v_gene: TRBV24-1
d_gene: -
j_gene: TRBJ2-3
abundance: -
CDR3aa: CATSAPGPDTQYF
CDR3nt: TGTGCCACCAGTGCCCCGGGTCCAGATACGCAGTATTTT

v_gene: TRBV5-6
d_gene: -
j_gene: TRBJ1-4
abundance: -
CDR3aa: CASSGREEATNEKLFF
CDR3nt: TGTGCCAGCAGCGGACGGGAGGAGGCAACTAATGAAAAACTGTTTTTT

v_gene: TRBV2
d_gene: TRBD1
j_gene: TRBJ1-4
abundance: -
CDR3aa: CASRWTGGGSGEKLFF
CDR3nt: TGTGCCAGCCGATGGACAGGGGGCGGGAGTGGCGAAAAACTGTTTTTT

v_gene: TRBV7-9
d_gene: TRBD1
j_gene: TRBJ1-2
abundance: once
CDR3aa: CASSRDRERLYGYTF
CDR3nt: TGTGCCAGCAGCAGAGACAGGGAGAGGCTCTATGGCTACACCTTC

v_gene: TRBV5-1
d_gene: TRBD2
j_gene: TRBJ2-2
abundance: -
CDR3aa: CASSSIWRGLNTGELFF
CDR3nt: TGCGCCAGCAGTTCGATCTGGCGGGGGTTGAACACCGGGGAGCTGTTTTTT

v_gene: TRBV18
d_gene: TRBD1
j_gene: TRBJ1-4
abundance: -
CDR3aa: CASSPSAGGTFF
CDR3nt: TGTGCCAGCTCACCAAGTGCAGGGGGCACGTTTTTT

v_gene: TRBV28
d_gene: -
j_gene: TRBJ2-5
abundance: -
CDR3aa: CASSSETQYF
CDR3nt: TGTGCCAGCTCATCCGAGACCCAGTACTTC